This record looks at one T cell receptor (beta chain) sequence and its context. The data are from a study of CD8 T cells in Susac syndrome. Study in general: Susac syndrome patients were untreated, on corticosteroids with some adding intravenous immunoglobulin, or on intravenous immunoglobulin only.

Blood CD8+ and CD4+ T cells underwent high-throughput TCR beta sequencing. Negative isolation yielded the CD8+ and CD4+ T cells, while FACS enriched the TEMRA cells. V lost 7 bases, J lost 5 bases, and 14 bases lay in between. This CDR3 contains 13 residues. Germline assignment: CDR1 SNHLY and CDR2 FYNNEI. Random-hexamer reverse transcription was applied to 0.5 to 1 ug RNA. An immunoSEQ multiplex PCR generated amplified TCR beta CDR3 products spanning 54 Vbeta and 13 Jbeta. TCRdb independently ran MiXCR on the immunoSEQ multiplex PCR reads; one entry per CDR3 protein. The data show about 120,000 distinct CDR3 sequences, 96% seen once.

The specimen was CD4+ T cells from PBMCs. This TCR was sampled from a human donor with Susac syndrome. The chain links TRBV2 to TRBJ1-2; the D is unclear. The CDR3: CASNSAPGYGYTF. The CDR3 DNA reads TGTGCCAGCAATTCAGCCCCGGGGTATGGCTACACCTTC.